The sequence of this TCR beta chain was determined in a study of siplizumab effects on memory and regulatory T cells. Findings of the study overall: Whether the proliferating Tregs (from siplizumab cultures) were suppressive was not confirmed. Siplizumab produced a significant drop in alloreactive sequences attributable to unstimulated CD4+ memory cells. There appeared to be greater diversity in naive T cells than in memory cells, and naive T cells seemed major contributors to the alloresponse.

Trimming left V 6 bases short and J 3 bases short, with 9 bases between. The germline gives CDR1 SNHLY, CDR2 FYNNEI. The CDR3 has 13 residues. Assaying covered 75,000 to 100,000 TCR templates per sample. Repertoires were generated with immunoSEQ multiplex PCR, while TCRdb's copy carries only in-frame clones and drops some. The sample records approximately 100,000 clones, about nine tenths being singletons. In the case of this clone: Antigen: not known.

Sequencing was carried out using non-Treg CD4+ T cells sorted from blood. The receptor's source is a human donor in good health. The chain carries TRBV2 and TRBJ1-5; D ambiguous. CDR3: CASRDNPNQPQHF. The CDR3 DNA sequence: TGTGCCAGCAGAGACAATCCCAATCAGCCCCAGCATTTT.